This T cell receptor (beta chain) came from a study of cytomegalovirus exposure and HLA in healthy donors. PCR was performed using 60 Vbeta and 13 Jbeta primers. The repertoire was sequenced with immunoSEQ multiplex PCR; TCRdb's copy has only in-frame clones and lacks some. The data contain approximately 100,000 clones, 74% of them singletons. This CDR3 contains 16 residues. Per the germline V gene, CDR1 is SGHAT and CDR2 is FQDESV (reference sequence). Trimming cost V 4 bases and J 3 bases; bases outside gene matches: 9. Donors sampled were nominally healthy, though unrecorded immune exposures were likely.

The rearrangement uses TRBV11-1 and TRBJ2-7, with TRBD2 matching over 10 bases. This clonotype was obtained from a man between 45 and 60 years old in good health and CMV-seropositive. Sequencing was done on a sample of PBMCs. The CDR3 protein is CASSWSGTSVYYEQYF. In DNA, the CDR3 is TGTGCCAGCAGCTGGTCCGGGACTAGCGTCTACTACGAGCAGTACTTC.